The 31 T cell receptor beta chains given below trace back to one sample, sequenced in a study of spatial heterogeneity in lung cancer. The time point is: blood at routine non-recurrence follow-up after resection. TCRdb fed the 5' RACE reads into MiXCR, producing one record per CDR3 protein. The table records fewer than 45,000 distinct CDR3 sequences, over 9.5% of them present only once. The source was PBMCs, collected at follow-up. These receptors all stem from a female donor with early-stage non-small cell lung cancer.

V is TRBV11-1 and J is TRBJ1-6; D not certain. V shed 8 bases and J shed 6 bases, with 14 bases lying between them. Germline lookup yields CDR1 SGHAT and CDR2 FQDESV (reference sequence). The CDR3 runs to 14 residues. The CDR3, as DNA: TGTGCCAGCGGCCTGACGGACGCTAATTCACCCCTCCACTTT. This encodes CASGLTDANSPLHF. Full variable domain (missing parts from reference TRBV11-1 and TRBJ1-6): EAEVAQSPRYKITEKSQAVAFWCDPISGHATLYWYRQILGQGPELLVQFQDESVVDDSQLPKDRFSAERLKGVDSTLKIQPAELGDSAMYLCASGLTDANSPLHFGNGTRLTVT.

A few counts support this clonotype. DNA of the CDR3: TGTGCCAGCAGGCGACGACAGTCGACTAGCAATCAGCCCCAGCATTTT. This translates into CASRRRQSTSNQPQHF. The rearrangement uses TRBV6-2 or TRBV6-3 and TRBJ1-5, with D possibly TRBD1 on 5 matching bases. The V gene's germline CDR1 is MNHEY and CDR2 SVGEGT. The CDR3 extends over 16 amino acids. V was pared by 6 bases and J by 0 bases, with 15 bases between.

The chain combines TRBV4-2 with TRBJ2-1; TRBD2 matches 9 bases. The ends lost 1 base at V and 8 bases at J; junction bases unmatched: 9. There are 16 residues in the CDR3. In germline, CDR1 is LGHNA, CDR2 YNFKEQ. Here the CDR3 reads CASSQAAGGRMDEQFF. The CDR3 nucleotides read TGTGCCAGCAGCCAAGCCGCGGGGGGGCGGATGGATGAGCAGTTCTTC.

The J gene is TRBJ1-6, the V gene TRBV7-3, with D unclear. V was cut by 5 bases and J by 14 bases, with 16 bases left in between. This CDR3 has 13 amino acids. CDR1 and CDR2 from the germline V gene are SGHTA and FQGTGA. This CDR3 reads CASSRGRESALHF. The CDR3 nucleotides are TGTGCCAGCAGCCGAGGACGGGAATCGGCCCTCCACTTT.

This clonotype was counted many times. V usage is TRBV23-1 and J usage is TRBJ2-5; 8 nucleotides align to TRBD2. TRBV23-1 has ORF status, its function being uncertain. This CDR3 contains 17 residues. The J segment lost 2 bases and the V segment lost 4 bases, leaving 12 bases of the junction unmatched. The CDR3 here is CASSRPGLGFRQETQYF. CDR3 nucleotides: TGCGCCAGCAGTCGGCCGGGACTAGGTTTCCGGCAAGAGACCCAGTACTTC.

The V call is TRBV29-1, the J call TRBJ2-2, with TRBD1 matching over 8 bases. Trimming cost V 7 bases and J 7 bases; bases outside gene matches: 8. Per germline, CDR1 SQVTM and CDR2 ANQGSEA. The CDR3 totals 13 residues. The DNA of the CDR3 is TGCAGCGCCCGGGACAGGTCCTACGGGGAGCTGTTTTTT. It encodes CSARDRSYGELFF.

This clonotype was detected many times. V and J are TRBV4-3 and TRBJ2-5; 7 bases are a match to TRBD1. Trimming at V came to 0 bases and at J to 2 bases, leaving 3 bases not matched to a gene. The CDR3 has 15 amino acids. Germline assignment: CDR1 LGHNA and CDR2 YSLEER. CDR3 DNA: TGCGCCAGCAGCCAAGAGGGCAGGGGGCAAGAGACCCAGTACTTC. Translated: CASSQEGRGQETQYF.

This rearrangement joins TRBV19 to TRBJ2-5, with 8 bases fitting TRBD1. CDR3 length: 13 amino acids. V shed 4 bases, J shed 5 bases, and the junction held 3 bases outside the gene matches. Germline V gene sequence: CDR1 LNHDA, CDR2 SQIVND (reference sequence). The CDR3 DNA reads as TGTGCCAGTAGTACAGGGGGCCGGGAGACCCAGTACTTC. Protein product: CASSTGGRETQYF. Full variable domain (rest looked up from reference TRBV19 and TRBJ2-5): DGGITQSPKYLFRKEGQNVTLSCEQNLNHDAMYWYRQDPGQGLRLIYYSQIVNDFQKGDIAEGYSVSREKKESFPLTVTSAQKNPTAFYLCASSTGGRETQYFGPGTRLLVL.

The sample holds a few counts of this clonotype. V and J are TRBV9 and TRBJ2-1, with 10 nucleotides matching TRBD2. V shed 4 bases and J 8 bases; nucleotides not matched to a gene: 9. This CDR3 spans 15 amino acids. CDR1 is SGDLS, CDR2 YYNGEE, per germline. Here the CDR3 DNA reads TGTGCCAGCAGCCTATGGACTAGCGGAGATTATGAGCAGTTCTTC. Translating gives CASSLWTSGDYEQFF. The full variable domain, in which reference TRBV9 and TRBJ2-1 provide the parts outside the CDR3, is DSGVTQTPKHLITATGQRVTLRCSPRSGDLSVYWYQQSLDQGLQFLIQYYNGEERAKGNILERFSAQQFPDLHSELNLSSLELGDSALYFCASSLWTSGDYEQFFGPGTRLTVL.

The CDR3 sequence: CASSTDTLTDTQYF. CDR3 DNA sequence: TGTGCCAGCAGCACCGACACCCTTACAGATACGCAGTATTTT. The chain couples TRBV9 to TRBJ2-3; D remains ambiguous. Deletions cut 4 bases from V and 3 bases from J, with 12 bases between. Germline V gene data show CDR1 as SGDLS and CDR2 as YYNGEE. The CDR3 is 14 residues long.

This clonotype was detected only a few times. This chain joins TRBV20-1 and TRBJ1-1, with D perhaps TRBD1 (6 bases). The CDR3 is 16 residues long. CDR1 is DFQATT and CDR2 is SNEGSKA in the germline V gene (reference sequence). The germline V and J ends were trimmed by 0 bases and 1 base, with 15 bases remaining between them. The CDR3 loop reads CSARDPRGAANTEAFF. DNA of the CDR3: TGCAGTGCTAGAGATCCGCGGGGGGCCGCGAACACTGAAGCTTTCTTT.

This clonotype turned up a few times. This rearrangement joins TRBV3-1 to TRBJ2-3, with D unclear. The V gene's germline CDR1 is LGHDT and CDR2 YNNKEL (reference sequence). The CDR3 runs to 14 residues. V lost 2 bases and J lost 0, with 6 bases in between. The CDR3 DNA reads as TGTGCCAGCAGCCAATTACCTAGCACAGATACGCAGTATTTT. Residues: CASSQLPSTDTQYF.

This clonotype was counted ten times or more. The chain couples TRBV13 to TRBJ2-3, with TRBD2 matching 8 bases. Germline V gives CDR1 PRHDT, CDR2 FYEKMQ (reference sequence). V lost 5 bases, J lost 4 bases, and 5 bases stayed unmatched. The length of the CDR3 is 14 residues. CDR3 loop: CASSLILAADTQYF. DNA of the CDR3: TGTGCCAGCAGCCTAATACTAGCGGCAGATACGCAGTATTTT.

This clonotype came up a few times. This rearrangement joins TRBV2 to TRBJ2-1; D is undetermined. This CDR3 contains 14 residues. V was clipped by 7 bases and J by 9 bases, with 19 bases between them. CDR1 and CDR2 (germline): SNHLY, FYNNEI. In DNA, the CDR3 is TGTGCCAGCAATGTAGTTCTGGACGCCGGTGAGCAGTTCTTC. Its protein is CASNVVLDAGEQFF.

The rearrangement links TRBV4-1 to TRBJ2-3, with a weak D call TRBD1 (6 bases). Germline CDR1 is MGHRA and CDR2 is YSYEKL. V lost 3 bases and J 2 bases, leaving 15 bases between the germline ends. CDR3 size: 16 residues. CDR3 coding DNA: TGCGCCAGCAGCCACGAGAAGGACAGATTCACAGATACGCAGTATTTT. Translation: CASSHEKDRFTDTQYF.

This clonotype has just a few counts. The chain links TRBV3-1 to TRBJ1-2; 8 nucleotides agree with TRBD1. With V trimmed by 1 base and J by 7 bases, 5 bases remained unmatched. The CDR3 is 14 residues long. Germline CDR1 is LGHDT and CDR2 is YNNKEL (reference sequence). CDR3 region: CASSQGTGSLGYTF. CDR3 DNA sequence: TGTGCCAGCAGCCAAGGGACAGGGTCCCTTGGCTACACCTTC.

This clonotype was counted many times. The chain links TRBV10-3 to TRBJ2-5; D tentatively reads TRBD1 or TRBD2 (5 bases each). Germline CDR1 reads ENHRY; CDR2 reads SYGVKD. The ends were cut back, 6 bases at V and 4 bases at J, with 15 bases in the middle. The CDR3 consists of 14 residues. In DNA, the CDR3 is TGTGCCATCAGCCCGACGGGGCTAGGAGAGACCCAGTACTTC. Translated, it gives CAISPTGLGETQYF.

By its share, this clonotype is medium-sized. The V gene is TRBV9, the J gene TRBJ2-7; 10 bases match TRBD2. The CDR3 length is 14 residues. CDR1 is SGDLS and CDR2 is YYNGEE in the germline V gene. Trimming took 4 bases from V and 2 from J; bases not matched to a gene: 3. CDR3 coding DNA: TGTGCCAGCAGCCTAGCGGGGGTCCCCTACGAGCAGTACTTC. This gives the protein CASSLAGVPYEQYF. Full variable domain (rest looked up from reference TRBV9 and TRBJ2-7): DSGVTQTPKHLITATGQRVTLRCSPRSGDLSVYWYQQSLDQGLQFLIQYYNGEERAKGNILERFSAQQFPDLHSELNLSSLELGDSALYFCASSLAGVPYEQYFGPGTRLTVT.

Only a few counts were recorded for this clonotype. V gene TRBV11-2 combines with J gene TRBJ2-3, with 7 bases lining up with TRBD2. CDR1 is SGHAT and CDR2 is FQNNGV in the germline V gene. The CDR3 is made up of 14 amino acids. J lost 2 bases, V lost 3 bases, and 2 bases had no gene match. Written as DNA, the CDR3 is TGTGCCAGCAGCTTCAGCGGGAACACAGATACGCAGTATTTT. This translates into CASSFSGNTDTQYF. The entire variable domain, with the rest obtained from reference TRBV11-2 and TRBJ2-3, is as follows: EAGVAQSPRYKIIEKRQSVAFWCNPISGHATLYWYQQILGQGPKLLIQFQNNGVVDDSQLPKDRFSAERLKGVDSTLKIQPAKLEDSAVYLCASSFSGNTDTQYFGPGTRLTVL.

This clonotype has ten or more counts. The CDR3 protein is CASGRDSTDTQYF. CDR3 DNA: TGTGCCAGCGGGCGGGACAGCACAGATACGCAGTATTTT. The chain joins TRBV2 to TRBJ2-3; maybe TRBD2 (6 bases). The germline CDR1 and CDR2 sequences are SNHLY and FYNNEI. The length of the CDR3 is 13 residues. V was clipped by 8 bases and J by 0 bases, with 9 bases between them.

This clonotype was seen only a few times. The chain combines TRBV20-1 with TRBJ1-1; D may be TRBD1 (5 bases). CDR1 and CDR2 from the germline V gene are DFQATT and SNEGSKA (reference sequence). The V gene lost 2 bases and the J gene lost 3 bases, with 16 bases spanning the gap. The CDR3 contains 15 residues. CDR3: CSARPSGRWDTEAFF. In DNA, the CDR3 is TGCAGTGCTAGACCTTCGGGACGTTGGGACACTGAAGCTTTCTTT.

Many counts were recorded for this clonotype. J is TRBJ2-1 and V is TRBV7-2; TRBD2 is a possible D gene (5 bases). The length of the CDR3 is 11 residues. The V end was cut by 5 bases, the J end by 12 bases, with 11 bases between. Germline CDR1 is SGHTA and CDR2 is FQGNSA. CDR3 loop: CASSPGLMQFF. The CDR3 coding sequence is TGTGCCAGCAGCCCTGGACTGATGCAGTTCTTC. Variable domain in full (rest from reference TRBV7-2 and TRBJ2-1): GAGVSQSPSNKVTEKGKDVELRCDPISGHTALYWYRQSLGQGLEFLIYFQGNSAPDKSGLPSDRFSAERTGGSVSTLTIQRTQQEDSAVYLCASSPGLMQFFGPGTRLTVL.

Only a few counts were recorded for this clonotype. The rearrangement uses TRBV18 and TRBJ1-3; possible D gene TRBD1, 6 bases. Germline values: CDR1 KGHSH, CDR2 LQKENI. CDR3 length equals 16 residues. V lost 4 bases and J lost 0, with 13 bases in between. The CDR3 DNA reads as TGTGCCAGCTCACTCCAACAGGGTTCCTCTGGAAACACCATATATTTT. Its protein is CASSLQQGSSGNTIYF.

This clonotype showed up many times. V and J are TRBV20-1 and TRBJ2-7, with 7 bases fitting TRBD1. This CDR3 spans 13 amino acids. Germline assignment: CDR1 DFQATT and CDR2 SNEGSKA (reference sequence). Trimming at V came to 2 bases and at J to 6 bases, leaving 7 bases not matched to a gene. CDR3 sequence (DNA): TGCAGTGCTAGACCTACGGACAGGCCCGAGCAGTACTTC. Amino acid sequence: CSARPTDRPEQYF.

This clonotype was picked up many times. The CDR3: CASSLAREEKLFF. Written as DNA, the CDR3 is TGTGCCAGCAGTTTAGCCAGGGAGGAAAAACTGTTTTTT. The gene calls are TRBV28 and TRBJ1-4; TRBD1 is a possible D gene (5 bases). CDR3 length: 13 residues. Germline V CDR1 and CDR2: MDHEN, SYDVKM. Trimming removed 2 bases at V and 8 bases at J, with 9 bases between.

Many counts were recorded for this clonotype. The CDR3 nucleotides read TGTGCCAGCAGCTTAACTAGCGCAACAGATACGCAGTATTTT. Translating it yields CASSLTSATDTQYF. This rearrangement joins TRBV7-3 to TRBJ2-3; maybe TRBD2 (5 bases). This CDR3 is 14 amino acids long. V gave up 0 bases and J gave up 3 bases, with 7 bases separating them. Germline CDR1 is SGHTA and CDR2 is FQGTGA.

This clonotype was picked up many times. The rearrangement joins TRBV19 to TRBJ2-7, with 7 positions matching TRBD1. V lost 6 bases to trimming and J lost 0 bases; unmatched junction nucleotides: 5. The germline gives CDR1 LNHDA, CDR2 SQIVND (reference sequence). This CDR3 contains 14 residues. Here the CDR3 reads CASSDWDSSYEQYF. CDR3 coding DNA: TGTGCCAGTAGCGACTGGGACAGCTCCTACGAGCAGTACTTC.

The chain combines TRBV28 with TRBJ2-3, with 7 positions matching TRBD1. The V and J ends lost 1 base and 2 bases, in that order; junction bases with no gene match: 6. The CDR3 runs 16 residues. The germline V gene encodes CDR1 MDHEN and CDR2 SYDVKM. The CDR3, as DNA: TGTGCCAGCAGTTTATATTCGACAGGGCTCACAGATACGCAGTATTTT. This sequence encodes CASSLYSTGLTDTQYF. Full variable domain (rest looked up from reference TRBV28 and TRBJ2-3): DVKVTQSSRYLVKRTGEKVFLECVQDMDHENMFWYRQDPGLGLRLIYFSYDVKMKEKGDIPEGYSVSREKKERFSLILESASTNQTSMYLCASSLYSTGLTDTQYFGPGTRLTVL.

The chain employs TRBV7-2 and TRBJ1-3; no definite D call. Looked up from germline, CDR1 is SGHTA and CDR2 is FQGNSA. The CDR3 has 13 amino acids. Between the trimmed V and J ends, which lost 3 bases and 4 bases, there was a span of 7 bases. The DNA of the CDR3 is TGTGCCAGCAGCTTCTCGTTGGGAAACACCATATATTTT. This codes for CASSFSLGNTIYF.

This clonotype was detected ten times or more. The chain is built from TRBV28 and TRBJ1-5, with D uncertain. V shed 5 bases and J shed 1 base, with 21 bases lying between them. CDR1 MDHEN and CDR2 SYDVKM come from the germline V gene. The CDR3 has 18 amino acids. The CDR3 loop is CASSPVKGSGISNQPQHF. The DNA of the CDR3 is TGTGCCAGCAGTCCCGTTAAAGGGTCGGGGATCAGCAATCAGCCCCAGCATTTT. Combining the CDR3 with reference TRBV28 and TRBJ1-5 gives the whole variable domain DVKVTQSSRYLVKRTGEKVFLECVQDMDHENMFWYRQDPGLGLRLIYFSYDVKMKEKGDIPEGYSVSREKKERFSLILESASTNQTSMYLCASSPVKGSGISNQPQHFGDGTRLSIL.

This clonotype was seen repeatedly, ten times or more. The gene calls are TRBV19 and TRBJ2-3; D is perhaps TRBD2 (7 bases). Germline CDR1 is LNHDA and CDR2 is SQIVND (reference sequence). Trimming pared 1 base from V and 2 bases from J, leaving 16 bases between. This CDR3 contains 17 residues. The CDR3 bases are TGTGCCAGTAGTATAGGGGCGGGGGCTCGGATCACAGATACGCAGTATTTT. As protein: CASSIGAGARITDTQYF.